This T cell receptor (beta chain) was sequenced for a study of response to subunit inactivated influenza vaccine. Overall study results and limits: The authors suggested that few new T cells are recruited per seasonal influenza vaccination.

TCRdb itself ran the RT-PCR reads through MiXCR, one entry per CDR3 protein. The sample consists of about 520,000 distinct CDR3 sequences, 6% to 9% of them appearing once. The table lists this clonotype with many counts. The antigen is unknown. The V gene lost 3 bases and the J gene lost 3 bases, with 13 bases spanning the gap. The CDR3 sequence is 15 residues long. Germline values: CDR1 SGHTA, CDR2 FQGNSA. The receptor was isolated from a man between 50 and 69 years old who received an inactivated influenza vaccine. Sample: PBMCs from blood, taken roughly 24 months after vaccination. The chain is built from TRBV7-2 and TRBJ2-3; no definite D call. Written as DNA, the CDR3 is TGTGCCAGCAGCTTGACATGGATTCAGACAGATACGCAGTATTTT. Residues: CASSLTWIQTDTQYF.